This T cell receptor beta chain was sequenced for a study of OX40 agonist ivuxolimab in advanced cancers. Regarding the research as a whole: Ivuxolimab was an agonistic, fully human IgG2 monoclonal antibody directed against OX40 (CD134), a costimulatory receptor. Intravenous ivuxolimab was administered to patients every 2 weeks at six dose levels: 0.01, 0.1, 0.3, 1.5, 3 and 10 mg/kg. Patients were allowed to have had prior anti-PD-1, anti-PD-L1 or anti-CTLA-4 therapy, and around 40% of the dose-escalation patients had previously received checkpoint inhibitors. A male proportion of nearly 85% and a mean age of approximately 58 years, ranging from about 20 to 79, were recorded for the dose-escalation cohort. Among the roughly 50 dose-escalation patients, about 20 had hepatocellular carcinoma, 15 or so melanoma, 9 renal cell carcinoma and 9 head and neck cancer. The purpose of peripheral TCRbeta sequencing was to test whether ivuxolimab changed TCR sequence diversity and led to clonal T-cell expansion. Partial responses were achieved by three dose-escalation patients, of whom one had hepatocellular carcinoma and two had cutaneous melanoma. The paper covers the monotherapy dose-escalation part of the phase I ivuxolimab trial, which included N of about 56 patients.

As concerns this clone: No cognate antigen has been identified for it. There are no base qualities to consult, and no much larger clone falls within one base.

CDR1 and CDR2, looked up from the germline V gene, are ENHRY and SYGVKD. Clipping removes 10 bases from V and 1 base from J, with 4 as the unmatched junction base count. The CDR3 goes from the cysteine to the phenylalanine over 13 residues. Only CDR3 DNA remains: 39 bases, in frame from the first base. The trial excluded patients who had a history of autoimmune disease or who were on systemic immunosuppression. Peripheral blood for TCR sequencing was collected from all dose cohorts at baseline, on cycle 4 day 1, and on cycle 7 day 1. Samples came from an open-label, multicenter, first-in-human phase I dose-escalation trial of ivuxolimab. The trial enrolled adults with locally advanced or metastatic head and neck squamous cell, hepatocellular, melanoma or renal cell carcinoma. Before TCR sequencing, CD4+ and CD8+ T cells were separately sorted from peripheral blood. For sequencing of the TCRbeta CDR3 region, genomic DNA was extracted from the sorted cells. The immunoSEQ Assay was used for sequencing of TCRbeta CDR3 regions. TCRdb limited this immuneACCESS table to in-frame rearrangements with V and J called. A share of clones is missing; checked studies link under half to unresolved V genes, and the rest is unexplained. This sample holds about 110,000 clones; about nine tenths were observed only once. In total, the top ten clones hold 0.48% of the sample.

General study outcomes and caveats: After ivuxolimab, CD8+ T cells had more expanded clones than CD4+ T cells on average. At doses of 0.1 to 3.0 mg/kg, clonal expansion of both CD4+ and CD8+ T cells in blood was seen between baseline and week 6. Low levels of normalized T-cell clonal expansion were also seen in some patients who did not respond. Partial responders in the 0.1-3.0 mg/kg groups had among the lowest normalized peripheral clonal expansion, especially among CD8+ T cells. The antigen specificity of the peripheral T cells that underwent clonal expansion was not determined.

The chain is assembled from TRBV10-3 and TRBJ2-3, with TRBD1 matching 8 junction bases. The input for sequencing was CD4+ or CD8+ T cells sorted from blood, taken in a trial of the OX40 agonist ivuxolimab. This receptor was obtained from an adult with an advanced solid tumor such as melanoma, head and neck, liver or kidney cancer. CDR3 reads: CATGGRGTDTQYF. The sequenced DNA is TGTGCCACAGGGGGCAGGGGCACAGATACGCAGTATTTT.